A single sample is the source of the 13 T cell receptor beta chains below, sequenced in a study of CD8 T cells in Susac syndrome (dated by TCRdb to the late 2010s). Preparation of the library involved the immunoSEQ multiplex PCR assay. RNA was extracted using the RNeasy kit, and about 0.45 to 1 ug of the RNA was reverse transcribed with random hexamers. TCRdb reprocessing: public reads trimmed at Q25 with fastp, clones called with MiXCR, in-frame beta chains kept. A single entry per CDR3 protein holds the most common genes and DNA from its merged rows. A total of 150,000 to 180,000 distinct CDR3 sequences appear in this sample, 85% to 95% of them only once. Approximately 0.15% of the sample goes to the ten largest clones. Source material: CD4+ T cells from PBMCs. All receptors come from a human donor with Susac syndrome.

This chain uses TRBV9 with TRBJ2-2; D call uncertain. Germline lookup yields CDR1 SGDLS and CDR2 YYNGEE. The length of the CDR3 is 14 residues. Trimming left V 0 bases short and J 0 bases short, with 3 bases between. For the CDR3, the DNA is TGTGCCAGCAGCGTAGCTTCGAACACCGGGGAGCTGTTTTTT. Its translation is CASSVASNTGELFF.

The rearrangement joins TRBV5-4 to TRBJ2-2; either TRBD1 or TRBD2 may fit D (6 bases each). Germline V lookup: CDR1 SGHNT, CDR2 YYREEE (reference sequence). The CDR3 consists of 16 residues. Trimming cost V 3 bases and J 0 bases, with 12 bases left between them. The CDR3 region is CASSSRRGANTGELFF. CDR3 sequence (DNA): TGTGCCAGCAGCTCCCGGAGGGGGGCGAACACCGGGGAGCTGTTTTTT. The full variable domain, rest sourced from reference TRBV5-4 and TRBJ2-2, is ETGVTQSPTHLIKTRGQQVTLRCSSQSGHNTVSWYQQALGQGPQFIFQYYREEENGRGNFPPRFSGLQFPNYSSELNVNALELDDSALYLCASSSRRGANTGELFFGEGSRLTVL.

V usage is TRBV20-1 and J usage is TRBJ2-1, with D hard to call. V lost 0 bases to trimming and J lost 15 bases, with 18 bases between them. Germline CDR1 and CDR2: DFQATT and SNEGSKA (reference sequence). CDR3 length equals 13 residues. CDR3 amino acids: CSARDSGPSLLFF. In nucleotides, the CDR3 is TGCAGTGCTAGAGACTCTGGCCCCTCCTTACTGTTCTTC.

DNA of the CDR3: TGTGCCAGCAGCCGTAGCCTACAGGGGGAAGCTTTCTTT. Protein product: CASSRSLQGEAFF. The V call is TRBV3-1, the J call TRBJ1-1; 7 nucleotides align to TRBD1. The trim removed 4 bases at V and 8 bases at J, leaving 7 bases unmatched. Germline V gene sequence: CDR1 LGHDT, CDR2 YNNKEL (reference sequence). The CDR3 is made up of 13 amino acids.

This chain uses TRBV5-4 with TRBJ1-2; 7 bases are a match to TRBD1. This CDR3 comprises 17 residues. J lost 6 bases, V lost 4 bases, and 18 bases had no gene match. Germline V gene data show CDR1 as SGHNT and CDR2 as YYREEE (reference sequence). In DNA form, the CDR3 reads TGTGCCAGCAGCCGCCGTAGACAGGGCTCCTTTACTGATGGCTACACCTTC. Protein sequence: CASSRRRQGSFTDGYTF. The full variable domain, completed using reference TRBV5-4 and TRBJ1-2, is ETGVTQSPTHLIKTRGQQVTLRCSSQSGHNTVSWYQQALGQGPQFIFQYYREEENGRGNFPPRFSGLQFPNYSSELNVNALELDDSALYLCASSRRRQGSFTDGYTFGSGTRLTVV.

The CDR3 nucleotides are TGTGCCAGCAGCTATAACAATTCACCCCTCCACTTT. Encoded protein: CASSYNNSPLHF. The rearrangement joins TRBV7-2 to TRBJ1-6; D is ambiguous. V was clipped by 4 bases and J by 7 bases, with 5 bases between them. CDR3 length: 12 residues. Per the germline V gene, CDR1 is SGHTA and CDR2 is FQGNSA.

This clonotype was found once. The V gene is TRBV20-1, the J gene TRBJ2-7; 7 bases align to TRBD1. V lost 4 bases and J lost 2; bases outside the gene matches: 8. CDR3 length equals 14 residues. The germline CDR1 and CDR2 sequences are DFQATT and SNEGSKA (reference sequence). The CDR3 sequence: CSAISGQGAYEQYF. CDR3 nucleotide sequence: TGCAGTGCTATCTCCGGGCAGGGGGCCTACGAGCAGTACTTC.

The V and J genes are TRBV4-1 and TRBJ2-6; D unclear. This CDR3 comprises 15 residues. V was shortened by 5 bases and J by 1 base, with 9 bases between the two germline ends. The germline V gene has CDR1 MGHRA and CDR2 YSYEKL. CDR3: CASSATQSGANVLTF. CDR3 in DNA: TGCGCCAGCAGCGCAACCCAATCTGGGGCCAACGTCCTGACTTTC.

The genes are TRBV20-1 and TRBJ1-2; 7 bases fit TRBD1. The germline CDR1 and CDR2 sequences are DFQATT and SNEGSKA (reference sequence). The CDR3 totals 13 residues. V shed 5 bases and J 3 bases; nucleotides not matched to a gene: 6. The CDR3 DNA is TGCAGTGCTCCCAGCGACAGGGACTATGGCTACACCTTC. Amino acid sequence: CSAPSDRDYGYTF.

The chain couples TRBV6-5 to TRBJ2-3; no firm D call. Deletions cut 8 bases from V and 4 bases from J, with 13 bases between. CDR3 length: 13 amino acids. Germline values: CDR1 MNHEY, CDR2 SVGAGI. The CDR3, as DNA: TGTGCCAGCGGCCCTCAGGATCCAGATACGCAGTATTTT. Amino acids: CASGPQDPDTQYF.

The chain has TRBV14 and TRBJ1-1, with D possibly matching TRBD1 (5 bases). The CDR3 totals 14 residues. Germline V gene sequence: CDR1 SGHDN, CDR2 FVKESK. The ends were cut back, 4 bases at V and 1 base at J, with 10 bases in the middle. CDR3 coding DNA: TGTGCCAGCAGCCGGGACCGCTGGAACACTGAAGCTTTCTTT. Translated, it gives CASSRDRWNTEAFF.

The gene calls are TRBV3-1 and TRBJ2-7; perhaps TRBD1 as D (6 bases). The germline V gene has CDR1 LGHDT and CDR2 YNNKEL (reference sequence). Trimming took off 5 bases at V and 2 bases at J, with 10 bases between the two ends. This CDR3 spans 13 amino acids. CDR3: CASSMGQPYEQYF. Here the CDR3 DNA reads TGTGCCAGCAGCATGGGACAACCCTACGAGCAGTACTTC.

V gene TRBV29-1 combines with J gene TRBJ2-2; D remains ambiguous. The germline V gene encodes CDR1 SQVTM and CDR2 ANQGSEA. Trimming left V 6 bases short and J 0 bases short, with 8 bases between. The CDR3 runs to 13 residues. CDR3 sequence reads: CSVAQTNTGELFF. CDR3 sequence (DNA): TGCAGCGTGGCCCAGACGAACACCGGGGAGCTGTTTTTT.